This T cell receptor (beta chain) was found in a study of T cells in localized non-small cell lung cancer. Notes on the study in general: Higher T cell density in the blood was associated with longer overall survival, whereas higher adjacent-lung clonality associated with shorter survival. When the top 100 tumor clones were examined, a median approximately 59 of them also appeared in the adjacent lung, which was paired and uninvolved. Adjacent uninvolved lung tissue had the highest T cell clonality, exceeding tumor.

Trimming removed 1 base at V and 3 bases at J, with 6 bases between. Germline loops: CDR1 SGHDN, CDR2 FVKESK. The CDR3 has 13 amino acids. A note on this clone: What it binds is not known.

Sequencing was performed with immunoSEQ multiplex PCR; in TCRdb, only in-frame clones are kept and a portion is missing. The sample includes 12,000 to 15,000 clones, around 90% of them seen just once. The V gene is TRBV14, the J gene TRBJ2-5; D not resolved. This sequence was found in a man aged 35 to 70 with stage III lung adenocarcinoma. The starting material was peripheral blood mononuclear cells, obtained before any cancer treatment. CDR3 sequence: CASSQVGKETQYF. In DNA form, the CDR3 reads TGTGCCAGCAGCCAAGTGGGGAAAGAGACCCAGTACTTC.